The source of this T cell receptor (beta chain) is a study of response to subunit inactivated influenza vaccine. Overall study results and limits: The authors put forward the suggestion that each seasonal influenza vaccination may bring in only a limited number of new T cells.

Points on this clonotype: Its antigen is unidentified.

Trimming left V 3 bases short and J 11 bases short, with 18 bases between. This CDR3 is 13 amino acids long. Looked up from germline, CDR1 is DFQATT and CDR2 is SNEGSKA (reference sequence). MiXCR, run by TCRdb on the RT-PCR reads, gives a single entry per CDR3 protein. There are almost 600,000 distinct CDR3 sequences in the sample; 11% to 15% occur only once, and roughly 10% lies in the top ten. V is TRBV20-1 and J is TRBJ2-3; D might be TRBD2 (5 bases). Sequences were derived from PBMCs from blood, sampled about 11 days after vaccination. This sequence was found in a man aged 50-60 years who received an inactivated influenza vaccine. The CDR3 loop reads CSARDFNNGEQYF. CDR3 bases: TGCAGTGCTAGGGACTTTAATAATGGGGAGCAGTATTTT.